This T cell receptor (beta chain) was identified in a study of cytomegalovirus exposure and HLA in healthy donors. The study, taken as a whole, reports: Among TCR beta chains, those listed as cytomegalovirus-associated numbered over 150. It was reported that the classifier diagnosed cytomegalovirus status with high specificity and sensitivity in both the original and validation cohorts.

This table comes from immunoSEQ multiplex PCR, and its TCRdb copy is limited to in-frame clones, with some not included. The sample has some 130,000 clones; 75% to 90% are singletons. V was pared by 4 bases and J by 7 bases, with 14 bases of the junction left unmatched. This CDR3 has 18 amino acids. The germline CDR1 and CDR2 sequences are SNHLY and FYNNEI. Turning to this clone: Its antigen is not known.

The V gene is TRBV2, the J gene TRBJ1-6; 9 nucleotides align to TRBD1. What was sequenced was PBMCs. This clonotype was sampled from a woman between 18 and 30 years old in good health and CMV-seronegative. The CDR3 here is CASSVLFAGTGMNSPLHF. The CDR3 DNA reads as TGTGCCAGCAGTGTTTTATTCGCGGGGACAGGGATGAATTCACCCCTCCACTTT.